Here is one TCR beta chain with its context. Distinct nucleotide sequences in the sample also encode this CDR3. V was pared by 3 bases and J by 4 bases, with 9 bases between. Germline lookup yields CDR1 MNHEY and CDR2 SVGAGI. This CDR3 has 13 amino acids. These data are taken from a study of shared clonotypes between healthy human individuals. Method: immunoSEQ multiplex PCR; TCRdb's copy keeps in-frame clones and lacks some. Of under 750,000 clones listed, approximately 77% are singletons. V and J are TRBV6-5 and TRBJ1-1; the D gene is possibly TRBD1 (5 bases). The clonotype was recovered from a woman younger than 45 in good health. The sample comprised memory CD4+ T cells sorted from blood. Subset here: CD45RA-negative fraction. Here the CDR3 reads CASSYSQGTEAFF. CDR3 DNA: TGTGCCAGCAGTTATAGCCAGGGCACTGAAGCTTTCTTT.